Following are 27 T cell receptor beta chains from one sample sequenced in a study of T cell changes during pregnancy in multiple sclerosis. Profiled with immunoSEQ multiplex PCR; TCRdb holds only in-frame clones, not every one. The sample contains some 70,000 clones, 92% of which appear only once. The starting material was peripheral blood, obtained in the second trimester of pregnancy. Receptors were obtained from a female donor in good health, enrolled as a control in a pregnancy study.

J is TRBJ2-4 and V is TRBV25-1; TRBD2 agrees at 10 bases. J lost 3 bases, V lost 6 bases, and 11 bases had no gene match. The germline CDR1 and CDR2 sequences are MGHDK and SYGVNS. The CDR3 is 17 amino acids. CDR3 residues: CASSESGLADFKNIQYF. For the CDR3, the DNA is TGTGCCAGCAGCGAAAGCGGACTAGCGGACTTCAAAAACATTCAGTACTTC. The entire variable domain, with the rest obtained from reference TRBV25-1 and TRBJ2-4, is as follows: EADIYQTPRYLVIGTGKKITLECSQTMGHDKMYWYQQDPGMELHLIHYSYGVNSTEKGDLSSESTVSRIRTEHFPLTLESARPSHTSQYLCASSESGLADFKNIQYFGAGTRLSVL.

J is TRBJ2-1 and V is TRBV7-9, with 10 bases identical to TRBD1. The CDR3 contains 14 residues. Germline loops: CDR1 SEHNR, CDR2 FQNEAQ (reference sequence). V shed 1 base and J 8 bases; nucleotides not matched to a gene: 2. The CDR3 here is CASSLGQGAYEQFF. CDR3 DNA: TGTGCCAGCAGCTTAGGACAGGGGGCTTATGAGCAGTTCTTC.

This rearrangement joins TRBV18 to TRBJ2-5; the D gene is possibly TRBD2 (5 bases). V lost 6 bases, J lost 5 bases, and 10 bases lay in between. The CDR3 consists of 12 residues. In germline, CDR1 is KGHSH, CDR2 LQKENI. The CDR3 is CASSERRETQYF. The CDR3 nucleotides read TGTGCCAGCTCGGAGAGGAGGGAGACCCAGTACTTC.

The chain uses TRBV5-4 and TRBJ2-7; 9 nucleotides align to TRBD2. This CDR3 has 14 amino acids. Germline lookup yields CDR1 SGHNT and CDR2 YYREEE (reference sequence). The junction had 2 bases not matched to a gene; V was cut back by 0 bases and J by 4 bases. The CDR3 nucleotides are TGTGCCAGCAGCTTGGGACTAGCGGATTACGAGCAGTACTTC. This codes for CASSLGLADYEQYF.

The chain is built from TRBV25-1 and TRBJ2-7, with D unresolved. Germline-derived CDR1 and CDR2 are MGHDK and SYGVNS. Trimming shortened V by 1 base and J by 1 base, and 11 bases separated the two germline ends. CDR3 length: 15 residues. The CDR3 nucleotides read TGTGCCAGCAGTGAATCGAGAAACCATTCCTACGAGCAGTACTTC. Translated, it gives CASSESRNHSYEQYF.

The chain carries TRBV28 and TRBJ1-1, with D tentatively TRBD1 (6 bases). Germline V CDR1 and CDR2: MDHEN, SYDVKM. There are 15 residues in the CDR3. Trimming took off 2 bases at V and 3 bases at J, with 13 bases between the two ends. For the CDR3, the DNA is TGTGCCAGCAGTTTAGGGGGGGCAGACTACACTGAAGCTTTCTTT. Its translation: CASSLGGADYTEAFF.

V and J are TRBV5-1 and TRBJ2-7, with TRBD1 matching over 9 bases. V lost 2 bases to trimming and J lost 2 bases; unmatched junction nucleotides: 11. This CDR3 has 17 residues. Germline V CDR1 and CDR2: SGHRS, YFSETQ. CDR3 sequence: CASSFGTGLQFAYEQYF. The DNA of the CDR3 is TGCGCCAGCAGCTTCGGGACAGGGTTACAATTTGCCTACGAGCAGTACTTC.

This chain links TRBV27 with TRBJ2-5; no reliable D call. Between the trimmed V and J ends, which lost 5 bases and 5 bases, there was a span of 12 bases. Germline loops: CDR1 MNHEY, CDR2 SMNVEV (reference sequence). This CDR3 spans 13 amino acids. The DNA of the CDR3 is TGTGCCAGCAGTGGCTCGGCCGGGGAGACCCAGTACTTC. Its protein is CASSGSAGETQYF.

This clone has just one count. The rearrangement uses TRBV2 and TRBJ2-5, with TRBD2 matching 8 bases. The CDR3 contains 14 residues. The junction had 8 bases not matched to a gene; V was cut back by 6 bases and J by 5 bases. CDR1 SNHLY and CDR2 FYNNEI come from the germline V gene. CDR3 sequence reads: CASSPSGSRETQYF. CDR3 nucleotide sequence: TGTGCCAGCAGCCCCAGCGGGAGCAGGGAGACCCAGTACTTC.

The rearrangement links TRBV27 to TRBJ2-3; possible D gene TRBD2, 7 bases. This CDR3 is 14 amino acids long. V lost 3 bases and J lost 2, with 9 bases in between. Germline values: CDR1 MNHEY, CDR2 SMNVEV (reference sequence). CDR3: CASSLGGPTDTQYF. For the CDR3, the DNA is TGTGCCAGCAGTTTGGGGGGGCCCACAGATACGCAGTATTTT.

The chain couples TRBV2 to TRBJ2-7; maybe TRBD1 (6 bases). The ends were cut back, 10 bases at V and 11 bases at J, with 15 bases in the middle. Germline loops: CDR1 SNHLY, CDR2 FYNNEI. There are 10 residues in the CDR3. CDR3 amino acids: CAMGARAEYF. For the CDR3, the DNA is TGTGCCATGGGGGCCAGGGCGGAGTACTTC.

V usage is TRBV28 and J usage is TRBJ2-5, with D possibly being TRBD1 (6 bases). This CDR3 region has 15 residues. V shed 5 bases and J shed 2 bases, with 15 bases lying between them. Germline values: CDR1 MDHEN, CDR2 SYDVKM. CDR3 region: CASSPLGGLQETQYF. CDR3 DNA: TGTGCCAGCAGTCCCTTAGGGGGTCTTCAAGAGACCCAGTACTTC. The variable domain in full, with the rest retrieved from reference TRBV28 and TRBJ2-5, is DVKVTQSSRYLVKRTGEKVFLECVQDMDHENMFWYRQDPGLGLRLIYFSYDVKMKEKGDIPEGYSVSREKKERFSLILESASTNQTSMYLCASSPLGGLQETQYFGPGTRLLVL.

This sequence joins TRBV2 and TRBJ1-5, with 7 bases identical to TRBD1. With 4 bases clipped from V and 5 bases from J, the junction kept 5 bases outside the gene matches. Germline V gene sequence: CDR1 SNHLY, CDR2 FYNNEI. The CDR3 contains 14 residues. The CDR3 sequence is CASSGQGSYQPQHF. The CDR3 nucleotides read TGTGCCAGCAGTGGACAGGGTTCTTATCAGCCCCAGCATTTT.

The genes are TRBV5-1 and TRBJ2-7; 8 bases match TRBD2. In germline, CDR1 is SGHRS, CDR2 YFSETQ. The CDR3 totals 14 residues. After removal of 7 bases from V and 5 bases from J, the junction contained 11 bases not matched to a gene. The CDR3 sequence is CASFAGAGVHEQYF. The CDR3 DNA reads as TGCGCCAGCTTTGCCGGAGCGGGGGTCCACGAGCAGTACTTC.

The chain couples TRBV6-6 to TRBJ2-2; 7 bases are a match to TRBD2. Germline values: CDR1 MNHNY, CDR2 SVGAGI (reference sequence). The CDR3 loop spans 15 amino acids. With 4 bases clipped from V and 0 bases from J, the junction kept 2 bases outside the gene matches. The chain's CDR3 is CASSFSGSNTGELFF. For the CDR3, the DNA is TGTGCCAGCAGTTTTAGCGGGTCGAACACCGGGGAGCTGTTTTTT.

The CDR3 DNA is TGTGCCAGCAGTACAGGGTACTCCTACGAGCAGTACTTC. Its protein product is CASSTGYSYEQYF. The J gene is TRBJ2-7, the V gene TRBV5-4, with D perhaps TRBD1 (6 bases). Germline CDR1 is SGHNT and CDR2 is YYREEE (reference sequence). V was cut by 5 bases and J by 0 bases, with 9 bases left in between. This CDR3 is built from 13 residues.

The chain carries TRBV9 and TRBJ2-7, with a tentative D call TRBD1 (6 bases). This CDR3 region has 15 residues. Between the trimmed V and J ends, which lost 0 bases and 3 bases, there was a span of 13 bases. CDR1 is SGDLS and CDR2 is YYNGEE in the germline V gene. The CDR3 loop is CASSVDGTLHYEQYF. CDR3 sequence (DNA): TGTGCCAGCAGCGTAGATGGGACACTCCACTACGAGCAGTACTTC.

The V and J genes are TRBV19 and TRBJ1-5; possible D gene TRBD1, 5 bases. Germline-derived CDR1 and CDR2 are LNHDA and SQIVND (reference sequence). V lost 1 base, J lost 7 bases, and 8 bases lay in between. The CDR3 totals 13 residues. The CDR3 nucleotides read TGTGCCAGTAGTATAGCGGGGGTCCAGCCCCAGCATTTT. It yields the protein CASSIAGVQPQHF.

The genes are TRBV10-3 and TRBJ2-5, with D possibly TRBD2 on 7 matching bases. Germline V gene lookup returns CDR1 ENHRY and CDR2 SYGVKD. The CDR3 sequence is 15 residues long. Trimming removed 7 bases from V and 3 bases from J, with 18 bases in between. CDR3 nucleotides: TGTGCCATCAATGAAGGTGGGGGGGGCGAAGAGACCCAGTACTTC. As protein: CAINEGGGGEETQYF.

The chain recombines TRBV28 with TRBJ2-1; 8 nucleotides agree with TRBD2. Germline V lookup: CDR1 MDHEN, CDR2 SYDVKM. The CDR3 has 14 residues. The V gene end was trimmed by 6 bases and the J gene end by 7 bases; junction bases not matched to a gene: 8. CDR3 coding DNA: TGTGCCAGCAGGGGAGCGGGAGTATTGAATGAGCAGTTCTTC. Its protein product is CASRGAGVLNEQFF.

V is TRBV28 and J is TRBJ2-1, with TRBD2 identical over 8 bases. Trimming at V came to 8 bases and at J to 5 bases, leaving 5 bases not matched to a gene. Germline CDR1 and CDR2: MDHEN and SYDVKM. This CDR3 has 13 amino acids. CDR3 amino acids: CASWGLEDNEQFF. As DNA, the CDR3 is TGTGCCAGCTGGGGACTAGAAGACAATGAGCAGTTCTTC.

CDR3 protein: CASSQREAETQYF. CDR3 sequence (DNA): TGCGCCAGCAGCCAAAGAGAGGCAGAGACCCAGTACTTC. The chain carries TRBV4-1 and TRBJ2-5; D remains unclear. Germline assignment: CDR1 MGHRA and CDR2 YSYEKL. V lost 2 bases to trimming and J lost 4 bases, with 8 bases between them. The CDR3 loop spans 13 amino acids.

The J gene is TRBJ1-1, the V gene TRBV6-1, with 7 positions matching TRBD1. Unmatched junction bases numbered 10, after V lost 1 base and J lost 5 bases. Germline CDR1 MNHNS, CDR2 SASEGT. The CDR3 loop spans 16 amino acids. Written as DNA, the CDR3 is TGTGCCAGCAGTGAAGTTCAAGGCAGGGGGAGGACTGAAGCTTTCTTT. It codes for CASSEVQGRGRTEAFF.

This rearrangement joins TRBV7-9 to TRBJ1-4; possibly TRBD1 for D (5 bases). Germline assignment: CDR1 SEHNR and CDR2 FQNEAQ (reference sequence). This CDR3 contains 15 residues. Trimming took off 5 bases at V and 7 bases at J, with 17 bases between the two ends. In DNA form, the CDR3 reads TGTGCCAGCAGCAATGGACGGGGGTGGGGTGAAAAACTGTTTTTT. It translates to CASSNGRGWGEKLFF.

The genes are TRBV28 and TRBJ2-3; D is undetermined. V lost 6 bases, J lost 4 bases, and 5 bases lay in between. The CDR3 is 11 amino acids. From germline, CDR1 is MDHEN and CDR2 SYDVKM. CDR3 in DNA: TGTGCCAGCAGGGGCGCAGATACGCAGTATTTT. Translation gives CASRGADTQYF.

The gene calls are TRBV5-6 and TRBJ1-2, with 8 bases matching TRBD1. The V gene end was trimmed by 2 bases and the J gene end by 7 bases; junction bases not matched to a gene: 10. CDR3 length: 15 amino acids. Looked up from germline, CDR1 is SGHDT and CDR2 is YYEEEE. CDR3 sequence: CASSFADRGFGGYTF. CDR3 DNA sequence: TGTGCCAGCAGCTTCGCCGACAGGGGATTCGGTGGCTACACCTTC.

V is TRBV30 and J is TRBJ2-1; D is unresolved. CDR1 is GTSNPN and CDR2 is SVGIG in the germline V gene (reference sequence). Trimming stripped 0 bases from V and 5 bases from J, with 5 bases between. CDR3 size: 12 residues. The CDR3 here is CAWSVTDNEQFF. CDR3 DNA: TGTGCCTGGAGTGTAACTGACAATGAGCAGTTCTTC. The entire variable domain, with the rest obtained from reference TRBV30 and TRBJ2-1, is as follows: SQTIHQWPATLVQPVGSPLSLECTVEGTSNPNLYWYRQAAGRGLQLLFYSVGIGQISSEVPQNLSASRPQDRQFILSSKKLLLSDSGFYLCAWSVTDNEQFFGPGTRLTVL.